This entry concerns a single T cell receptor (beta chain). This sample is part of a study of blood T cell repertoires in COVID-19. Assay used: immunoSEQ multiplex PCR; TCRdb lists only in-frame clones, some missing. Of about 86,000 clones in the sample, over 80% were seen once. This TCR was recovered from a woman of 80 years or more with active or convalescent COVID-19. Sequencing used peripheral blood.

CDR3 region: CASSFPTGEYGYTF. Written as DNA, the CDR3 is TGTGCCAGCAGTTTCCCTACAGGGGAGTATGGCTACACCTTC. This chain uses TRBV28 with TRBJ1-2; 7 nucleotides match TRBD1. The CDR3 contains 14 residues. V lost 3 bases and J lost 5; bases outside the gene matches: 6. CDR1 is MDHEN, CDR2 SYDVKM, per germline.